The following is a T cell receptor beta chain sequence with its context. This sample stems from a study of blood T cell repertoires in COVID-19. Overall study context: Both acute and convalescent COVID-19 samples were obtained from the United States, Italy and Spain.

Trimming shortened V by 1 base and J by 7 bases, and 7 bases separated the two germline ends. This CDR3 comprises 12 residues. Germline V CDR1 and CDR2: LNHDA, SQIVND (reference sequence). Per the original data handling: Amplified reference gene primers provided the basis for estimating nucleated cell counts. The method was immunoSEQ multiplex PCR; TCRdb's version includes in-frame clones alone and lacks a portion of them. V, J and clone size reflect that table, while D and trimming were determined from the DNA. The sample has about 140,000 clones; about 87% are singletons. The sample comprised peripheral blood. The V and J genes are TRBV19 and TRBJ1-1; D unresolved. The clonotype comes from a woman in her 40s with acute or convalescent COVID-19. The CDR3 loop is CASSIGGSEAFF. CDR3 coding DNA: TGTGCCAGTAGTATAGGAGGGAGTGAAGCTTTCTTT. The whole variable domain, remainder taken from reference TRBV19 and TRBJ1-1, is DGGITQSPKYLFRKEGQNVTLSCEQNLNHDAMYWYRQDPGQGLRLIYYSQIVNDFQKGDIAEGYSVSREKKESFPLTVTSAQKNPTAFYLCASSIGGSEAFFGQGTRLTVV.